A single T cell receptor (beta chain) is shown here with its context. Trimming left V 5 bases short and J 4 bases short, with 15 bases between. Germline assignment: CDR1 MNHNS and CDR2 SASEGT. The CDR3 sequence is 15 residues long. This entry is derived from a study of shared clonotypes between healthy human individuals. Naive CD8 cells comprised CD45RO-negative, CCR7-positively selected cells, excluding terminally differentiated effector memory CD45RA+ cells. The study enrolled healthy HIV-negative adults without recent acute infections or vaccinations as donors. Splitting of each subset's genomic DNA was done evenly across several immunoSEQ plates. Source study methods: Junction-only immunoSEQ data arrived without quality scores, meaning filtering differed. Sequenced by immunoSEQ multiplex PCR; TCRdb stores in-frame clones only, minus some. The V and J calls and clone size were taken over from that table, and D and trimming were inferred from the DNA. The sample has about 2.1 million clones; roughly 95% are singletons.

The TCR comes from a man between 18 and 29 years old in good health. Some clones in this sample may be carry-over from other donors' samples. The rearrangement uses TRBV6-1 and TRBJ1-5, with unresolved D. The material sequenced was naive CD8+ T cells from PBMCs. The CDR3 sequence: CASSMSRTTNQPQHF. The CDR3 region has the DNA TGTGCCAGCAGTATGTCCAGGACCACAAATCAGCCCCAGCATTTT.